Detailed here is one T cell receptor (beta chain). What it binds is not known. Germline CDR1 and CDR2: SGHTS and YDEGEE. The CDR3 consists of 14 residues. V lost 3 bases and J lost 2, with 11 bases in between. The sample is drawn from a study of human versus mouse CDR3 diversity and MHC coevolution. The study, taken as a whole, reports: Most of the three human donors had the lowest clonal inequality.

Data came from immunoSEQ multiplex PCR; TCRdb stores just in-frame clones and leaves some out. The table records about 80,000 clones, about 94% of them present only once. The source of this sequence is a person aged 30-69 years in good health. The sequenced sample was naive CD4+ T cells from blood. Subset reported: CD45RO-negative CD62L-positive naive CD4 T cells. The chain carries TRBV5-8 and TRBJ1-2; D is uncertain. The CDR3 sequence: CASSSGPSNYGYTF. CDR3 sequence (DNA): TGTGCCAGCAGCTCCGGGCCTAGCAACTATGGCTACACCTTC. Together with reference TRBV5-8 and TRBJ1-2, the CDR3 gives the full variable domain: EAGVTQSPTHLIKTRGQQATLRCSPISGHTSVYWYQQALGLGLQFLLWYDEGEERNRGNFPPRFSGRQFPNYSSELNVNALELEDSALYLCASSSGPSNYGYTFGSGTRLTVV.